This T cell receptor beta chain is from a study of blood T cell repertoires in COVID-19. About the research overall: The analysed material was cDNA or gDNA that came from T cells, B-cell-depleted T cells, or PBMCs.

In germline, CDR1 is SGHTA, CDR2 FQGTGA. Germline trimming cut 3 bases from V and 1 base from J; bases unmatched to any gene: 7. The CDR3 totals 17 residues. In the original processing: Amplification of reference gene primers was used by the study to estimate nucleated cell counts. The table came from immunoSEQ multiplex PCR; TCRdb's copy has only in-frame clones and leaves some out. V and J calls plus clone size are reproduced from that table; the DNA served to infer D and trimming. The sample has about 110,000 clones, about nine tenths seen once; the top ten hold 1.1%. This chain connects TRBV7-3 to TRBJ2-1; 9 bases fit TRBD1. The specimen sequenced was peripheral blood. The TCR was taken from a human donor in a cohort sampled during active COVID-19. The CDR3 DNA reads TGTGCCAGCAGCTTGGGGACAGGGTTTGGATCCTACAATGAGCAGTTCTTC. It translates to CASSLGTGFGSYNEQFF. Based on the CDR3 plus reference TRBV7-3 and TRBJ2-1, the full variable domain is GAGVSQTPSNKVTEKGKYVELRCDPISGHTALYWYRQSLGQGPEFLIYFQGTGAADDSGLPNDRFFAVRPEGSVSTLKIQRTERGDSAVYLCASSLGTGFGSYNEQFFGPGTRLTVL.